The rows below give T cell receptor beta chains drawn from one sample of a study of blood T cell repertoires in COVID-19. TCRdb's copy holds only in-frame clones and misses some; the assay was immunoSEQ multiplex PCR. This table has roughly 170,000 clones, 88% appearing once. The sequencing input was peripheral blood. The receptors were gathered from a man between 60 and 75 years old with acute or convalescent COVID-19. Each CDR3 is given with its conserved first and last residue. D genes are given only for firm matches. Where a row states a size, it is once, few, many or the class of an expanded clone; other rows omit it.

CDR3aa	CDR3nt	abundance	v_gene	d_gene	j_gene
CASSLEAGTEAFF	TGTGCCAGCAGCTTAGAGGCAGGAACTGAAGCTTTCTTT	NA	TRBV7-8	NA	TRBJ1-1
CASSYAEGSNSPLHF	TGTGCCAGCAGTTACGCCGAGGGTAGTAATTCACCCCTCCACTTT	few	TRBV6-6	NA	TRBJ1-6
CASTERGFTDTQYF	TGTGCCAGCACCGAAAGGGGGTTCACAGATACGCAGTATTTT	few	TRBV2	NA	TRBJ2-3
CASSSPGEQYF	TGTGCCAGTAGTTCCCCCGGCGAGCAGTACTTC	NA	TRBV19	NA	TRBJ2-7
CASSLRAGTSSYNEQFF	TGTGCCAGCAGCTTAAGGGCGGGGACTAGCTCCTACAATGAGCAGTTCTTC	NA	TRBV7-3	TRBD2	TRBJ2-1
CASSPRPGLASRFSYEQYF	TGTGCCAGCAGCCCGCGACCGGGACTAGCGAGTCGTTTCTCCTACGAGCAGTACTTC	NA	TRBV3-1/TRBV3-2	TRBD2	TRBJ2-7
CASSYGTAMNTEAFF	TGTGCCAGCAGTTACGGGACAGCAATGAACACTGAAGCTTTCTTT	NA	TRBV6-2/TRBV6-3	TRBD1	TRBJ1-1
CASSPQGGGLYNQPQHF	TGTGCCAGCAGTCCCCAAGGGGGGGGCTTATACAATCAGCCCCAGCATTTT	NA	TRBV27	NA	TRBJ1-5
CASSSSTGGAREKLFF	TGTGCCAGCAGCTCAAGCACAGGGGGCGCGAGGGAAAAACTGTTTTTT	NA	TRBV7-8	TRBD1	TRBJ1-4
CASSLGIQETQYF	TGTGCCAGCAGCTTAGGTATACAAGAGACCCAGTACTTC	NA	TRBV7-2	NA	TRBJ2-5
CASRRKGLECNQPQHF	TGTGCCAGCAGAAGAAAGGGACTTGAATGCAATCAGCCCCAGCATTTT	NA	TRBV21-1	NA	TRBJ1-5
CASSYPTGLNTGELFF	TGTGCCAGCAGTTACCCGACAGGGTTAAACACCGGGGAGCTGTTTTTT	NA	TRBV6-6	TRBD1	TRBJ2-2
CASRGGWQDTQYF	TGTGCCAGCAGAGGGGGATGGCAAGATACGCAGTATTTT	once	TRBV12-3/TRBV12-4	NA	TRBJ2-3
CASSLARGSNEQFF	TGTGCCAGCAGCTTAGCCAGGGGAAGCAATGAGCAGTTCTTC	NA	TRBV7-3	NA	TRBJ2-1
CASSEQGQGEYEQYF	TGTGCCAGCAGCGAGCAAGGACAGGGGGAATACGAGCAGTACTTC	NA	TRBV11-3	TRBD1	TRBJ2-7
CASSAGTARSSMDTEAFF	TGTGCCAGCAGTGCTGGGACAGCCCGAAGTTCTATGGACACTGAAGCTTTCTTT	NA	TRBV2	TRBD1	TRBJ1-1
CSGGQLNTEAFF	TGCAGCGGCGGACAGTTGAACACTGAAGCTTTCTTT	few	TRBV29-1	NA	TRBJ1-1
CASSQQRNQPQHF	TGTGCCAGTAGCCAACAGAGGAATCAGCCCCAGCATTTT	NA	TRBV3-1/TRBV3-2	NA	TRBJ1-5
CASSASSGSFYEQYF	TGTGCCAGCAGCGCTTCTAGCGGGAGTTTCTACGAGCAGTACTTC	few	TRBV9	TRBD2	TRBJ2-7
CASSRGAVPETQYF	TGTGCCAGCAGTCGGGGAGCGGTTCCAGAGACCCAGTACTTC	NA	TRBV9	NA	TRBJ2-5
CASSPLGDTEAFF	TGTGCCAGCAGCCCCCTCGGGGATACTGAAGCTTTCTTT	NA	TRBV7-9	NA	TRBJ1-1
CASKGASNQPQHF	TGTGCCAGCAAGGGGGCTAGCAATCAGCCCCAGCATTTT	few	TRBV2	TRBD1	TRBJ1-5
CASSLTDRGHYGYTF	TGTGCCAGCTCACTCACGGACAGGGGGCACTATGGCTACACCTTC	NA	TRBV18	TRBD1	TRBJ1-2
CASSILVNTGELFF	TGTGCCAGTAGCATACTAGTGAACACCGGGGAGCTGTTTTTT	NA	TRBV19	NA	TRBJ2-2
CASSRTEKETQYF	TGTGCCAGCAGCAGGACAGAAAAAGAGACCCAGTACTTC	NA	TRBV6-6	NA	TRBJ2-5
CASSGSGAGAREKLFF	TGTGCCAGCAGTGGGAGTGGGGCAGGTGCACGTGAAAAACTGTTTTTT	NA	TRBV2	NA	TRBJ1-4
CASSSLGGGGNEQYF	TGTGCCAGCAGCTCTCTGGGCGGAGGAGGCAACGAGCAGTACTTC	few	TRBV11-3	NA	TRBJ2-7
CASSGGPSNQPQHF	TGTGCCAGTAGTGGCGGCCCGAGCAATCAGCCCCAGCATTTT	NA	TRBV19	NA	TRBJ1-5
CASSFPRSGPGGNEQFF	TGTGCCAGCAGTTTCCCCAGAAGCGGGCCAGGGGGTAATGAGCAGTTCTTC	NA	TRBV28	NA	TRBJ2-1
CASRTGGDEQFF	TGCGCCAGCCGTACAGGGGGCGATGAGCAGTTCTTC	NA	TRBV5-1	TRBD1	TRBJ2-1
CAWSKGNQPQHF	TGTGCCTGGAGTAAGGGGAACCAGCCCCAGCATTTT	NA	TRBV30	NA	TRBJ1-5
CASRSASYEQYF	TGTGCCAGCAGGAGCGCCTCCTACGAGCAGTACTTC	NA	TRBV12-3/TRBV12-4	NA	TRBJ2-7
CASSLVRVGDTEAFF	TGTGCCAGCAGCTTAGTACGGGTCGGGGACACTGAAGCTTTCTTT	NA	TRBV11-3	NA	TRBJ1-1
CAWSVGLAGVETQYF	TGTGCCTGGAGTGTAGGACTAGCTGGTGTAGAGACCCAGTACTTC	NA	TRBV30	TRBD2	TRBJ2-5
CSVVGQQETQYF	TGCAGCGTTGTTGGCCAGCAAGAGACCCAGTACTTC	NA	TRBV29-1	NA	TRBJ2-5
CASSFRERSGEQYF	TGCGCCAGCAGCTTTCGGGAGAGATCCGGCGAGCAGTACTTC	NA	TRBV5-1	NA	TRBJ2-7
CASSEAFRTGVLYGYTF	TGTGCCAGCAGTGAAGCGTTTAGGACAGGGGTCCTCTATGGCTACACCTTC	once	TRBV6-1	TRBD1	TRBJ1-2
CASRKSPQSGELFF	TGTGCCAGCAGAAAATCCCCCCAGTCCGGGGAGCTGTTTTTT	NA	TRBV28	NA	TRBJ2-2
CASSLGTGGGKLFF	TGCGCCAGCAGCTTAGGGACAGGGGGCGGAAAACTGTTTTTT	NA	TRBV5-1	TRBD1	TRBJ1-4
CASSSRVFSMNTEAFF	TGTGCCAGCAGCTCTCGAGTGTTTTCAATGAACACTGAAGCTTTCTTT	NA	TRBV5-6	NA	TRBJ1-1
CASSPVLKTSGRVEQFF	TGTGCCAGCAGCCCGGTTTTGAAGACTAGCGGGAGAGTTGAGCAGTTCTTC	NA	TRBV7-2	TRBD2	TRBJ2-1
CASSLSDRRGNTIYF	TGTGCCAGCAGCTTATCCGACAGACGCGGAAACACCATATATTTT	NA	TRBV7-2	NA	TRBJ1-3
CASRQESSGNTIYF	TGTGCCAGCAGACAGGAGAGCTCTGGAAACACCATATATTTT	NA	TRBV6-5	NA	TRBJ1-3
CASTSRTTNEKLFF	TGTGCCAGTACAAGCAGGACAACTAATGAAAAACTGTTTTTT	NA	TRBV19	NA	TRBJ1-4
CASSEPGSQETQYF	TGTGCCAGCAGTGAACCGGGATCTCAAGAGACCCAGTACTTC	NA	TRBV2	NA	TRBJ2-5
CASRGQGARGNGYTF	TGTGCCAGCAGGGGACAGGGGGCGAGAGGAAATGGCTACACCTTC	NA	TRBV7-9	TRBD1	TRBJ1-2
CASSLTGTSANEQFF	TGTGCCAGCAGCTTAACAGGGACTAGCGCCAATGAGCAGTTCTTC	NA	TRBV9	TRBD2	TRBJ2-1
CATSRARGGTGASHEQYF	TGTGCCACCAGCAGAGCACGCGGTGGGACAGGCGCCTCCCACGAGCAGTACTTC	few	TRBV15	TRBD1	TRBJ2-7
CASSPDTADNLYGYTF	TGTGCCAGCAGCCCGGACACGGCAGACAACCTCTATGGCTACACCTTC	NA	TRBV5-5	NA	TRBJ1-2
CASSPHSVSYNSPLHF	TGTGCCAGTAGCCCTCATTCGGTCTCCTATAATTCACCCCTCCACTTT	NA	TRBV19	NA	TRBJ1-6
CSAGGGLTDTQYF	TGCAGCGCGGGAGGAGGTCTCACAGATACGCAGTATTTT	NA	TRBV29-1	TRBD2	TRBJ2-3
CASSEGTGQETQYF	TGTGCCAGCAGTGAAGGGACAGGCCAAGAGACCCAGTACTTC	few	TRBV2	TRBD1	TRBJ2-5
CASSLVLAVEQFF	TGTGCCAGCAGCTTGGTCTTAGCGGTTGAGCAGTTCTTC	NA	TRBV5-4	NA	TRBJ2-1
CASSRTSLDTEAFF	TGTGCCAGCAGTCGGACTTCTTTGGACACTGAAGCTTTCTTT	NA	TRBV6-5	NA	TRBJ1-1
CASSLRYGRRFLAKNIQYF	TGTGCCAGCAGCTTAAGGTATGGTCGGAGGTTCCTAGCCAAAAACATTCAGTACTTC	NA	TRBV7-2	NA	TRBJ2-4
CASKGASNQPQHF	TGTGCCAGCAAGGGGGCGAGCAATCAGCCCCAGCATTTT	NA	TRBV6-5	TRBD1	TRBJ1-5
CASSLPRGRGTDTQYF	TGTGCCAGCAGTCTCCCTAGGGGGCGGGGCACAGATACGCAGTATTTT	NA	TRBV6-2/TRBV6-3	TRBD1	TRBJ2-3